The text below deals with one T cell receptor beta chain. Its target is unknown. Sequencing started from total RNA isolated from unfractionated whole blood. The authors' processing: Counting gave a median of around 100,000 TCRs per sample, with values ranging from 23,224 to 690,600. One entry per CDR3 protein, called by TCRdb with MiXCR from the 5' RACE reads. TCRdb's processing, not the authors', yielded these V and J calls. Of around 80,000 distinct CDR3 sequences in the sample, more than 15% are singletons; the top ten hold 6.5% to 7%. The data were taken from a study of human T cells and chemical hapten exposure. Across the whole study: From small differences in pooled library volume came most of the variation in per-sample TCR yields. General observations from the study: TCRs above 1 in 1000 frequency stayed constant with DPC sensitization.

The CDR3 is 13 residues long. Deletions cut 4 bases from V and 4 bases from J, with 9 bases between. This chain connects TRBV12-3 or TRBV12-4 to TRBJ2-3; possibly TRBD1 for D (6 bases). This sequence was found in a female donor in good health. CDR3 nucleotide sequence: TGTGCCAGCAGTTCCGGACAGTCAGATACGCAGTATTTT. This sequence encodes CASSSGQSDTQYF.